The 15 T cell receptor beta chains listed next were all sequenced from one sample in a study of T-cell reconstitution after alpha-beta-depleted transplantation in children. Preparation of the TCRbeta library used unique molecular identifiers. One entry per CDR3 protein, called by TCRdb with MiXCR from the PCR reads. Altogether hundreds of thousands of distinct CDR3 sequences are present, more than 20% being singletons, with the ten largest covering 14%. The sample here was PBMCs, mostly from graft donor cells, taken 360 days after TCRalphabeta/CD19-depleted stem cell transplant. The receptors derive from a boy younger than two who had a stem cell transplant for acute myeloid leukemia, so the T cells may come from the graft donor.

CDR3 region: CASSLRTSGGSTETQYF. Written as DNA, the CDR3 is TGTGCCAGCAGCTTACGGACTAGCGGGGGTTCAACTGAGACCCAGTACTTC. The chain carries TRBV11-2 and TRBJ2-5; 13 bases are a match to TRBD2. This CDR3 region has 17 residues. The ends lost 2 bases at V and 5 bases at J; junction bases unmatched: 8. The germline CDR1 and CDR2 sequences are SGHAT and FQNNGV.

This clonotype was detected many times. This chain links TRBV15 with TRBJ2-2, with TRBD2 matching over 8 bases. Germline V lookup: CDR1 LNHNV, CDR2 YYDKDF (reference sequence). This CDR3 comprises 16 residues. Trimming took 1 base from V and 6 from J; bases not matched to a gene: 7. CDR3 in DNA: TGTGCCACCAGCAGAGCAGGACTAGCTCGGCCCGGGGAGCTGTTTTTT. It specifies CATSRAGLARPGELFF.

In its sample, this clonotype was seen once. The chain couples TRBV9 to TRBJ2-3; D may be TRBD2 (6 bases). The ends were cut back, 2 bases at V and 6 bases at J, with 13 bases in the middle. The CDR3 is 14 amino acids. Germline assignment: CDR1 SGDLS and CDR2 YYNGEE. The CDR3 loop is CASSVWEVADTQYF. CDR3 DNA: TGTGCCAGCAGCGTTTGGGAGGTGGCGGATACGCAGTATTTT.

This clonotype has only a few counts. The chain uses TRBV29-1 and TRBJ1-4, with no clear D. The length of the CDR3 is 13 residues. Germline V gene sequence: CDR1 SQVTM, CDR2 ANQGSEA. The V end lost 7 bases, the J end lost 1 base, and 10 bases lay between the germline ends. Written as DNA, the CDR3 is TGCAGCGGTCGAGTTTTAACTAATGAAAAACTGTTTTTT. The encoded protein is CSGRVLTNEKLFF.

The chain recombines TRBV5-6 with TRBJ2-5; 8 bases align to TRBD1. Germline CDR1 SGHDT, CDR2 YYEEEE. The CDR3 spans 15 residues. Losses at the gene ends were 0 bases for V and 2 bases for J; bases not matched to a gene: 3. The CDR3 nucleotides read TGTGCCAGCAGCTTGGGACAGGGGATTCAAGAGACCCAGTACTTC. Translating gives CASSLGQGIQETQYF.

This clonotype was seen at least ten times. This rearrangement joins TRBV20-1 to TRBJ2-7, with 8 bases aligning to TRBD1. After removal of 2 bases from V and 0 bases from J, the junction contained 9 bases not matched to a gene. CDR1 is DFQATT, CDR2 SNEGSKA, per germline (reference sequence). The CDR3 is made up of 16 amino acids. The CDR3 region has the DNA TGCAGTGCTAGAAGTACAGGGGGTTGGGGCTCCTACGAGCAGTACTTC. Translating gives CSARSTGGWGSYEQYF.

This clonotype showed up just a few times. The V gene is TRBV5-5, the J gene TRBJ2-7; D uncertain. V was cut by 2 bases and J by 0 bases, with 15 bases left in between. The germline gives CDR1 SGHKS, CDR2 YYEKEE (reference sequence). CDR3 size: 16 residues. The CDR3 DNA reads TGTGCCAGCAGCTTTGGTCGGGTGACACACTCCTACGAGCAGTACTTC. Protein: CASSFGRVTHSYEQYF.

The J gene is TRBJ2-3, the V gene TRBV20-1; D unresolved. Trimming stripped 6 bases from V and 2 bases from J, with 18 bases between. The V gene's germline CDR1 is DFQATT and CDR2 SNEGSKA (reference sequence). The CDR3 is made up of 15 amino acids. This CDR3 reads CSASSPTAPTDTQYF. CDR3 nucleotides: TGCAGTGCCAGTAGCCCAACCGCCCCCACAGATACGCAGTATTTT.

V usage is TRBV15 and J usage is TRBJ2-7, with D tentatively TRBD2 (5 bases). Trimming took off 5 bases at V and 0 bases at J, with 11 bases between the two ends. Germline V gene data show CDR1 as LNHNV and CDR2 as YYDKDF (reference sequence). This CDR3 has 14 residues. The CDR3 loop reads CATSPAVNSYEQYF. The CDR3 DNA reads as TGTGCCACCAGCCCAGCGGTGAACTCCTACGAGCAGTACTTC.

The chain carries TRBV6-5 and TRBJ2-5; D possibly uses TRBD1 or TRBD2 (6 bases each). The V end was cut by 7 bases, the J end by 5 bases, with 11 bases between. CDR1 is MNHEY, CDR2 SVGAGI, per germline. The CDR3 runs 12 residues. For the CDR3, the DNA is TGTGCCAGCAAGGGGGGTCGGGAGACCCAGTACTTC. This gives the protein CASKGGRETQYF.

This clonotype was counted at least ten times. CDR3 residues: CWTPPRSGVISSYNEQFF. Written as DNA, the CDR3 is TGTTGGACCCCCCCGCGTAGCGGGGTGATCAGCTCCTACAATGAGCAGTTCTTC. The chain combines TRBV10-3 with TRBJ2-1; 8 positions agree with TRBD2. The CDR3 spans 18 residues. CDR1 and CDR2 (germline): ENHRY, SYGVKD.

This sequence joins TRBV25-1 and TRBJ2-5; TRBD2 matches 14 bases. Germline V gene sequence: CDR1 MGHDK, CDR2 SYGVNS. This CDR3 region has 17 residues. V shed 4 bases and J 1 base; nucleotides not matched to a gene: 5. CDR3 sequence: CASSGLAGGQSQETQYF. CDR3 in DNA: TGTGCCAGCAGTGGACTAGCGGGGGGGCAGAGCCAAGAGACCCAGTACTTC. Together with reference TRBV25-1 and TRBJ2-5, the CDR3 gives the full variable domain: EADIYQTPRYLVIGTGKKITLECSQTMGHDKMYWYQQDPGMELHLIHYSYGVNSTEKGDLSSESTVSRIRTEHFPLTLESARPSHTSQYLCASSGLAGGQSQETQYFGPGTRLLVL.

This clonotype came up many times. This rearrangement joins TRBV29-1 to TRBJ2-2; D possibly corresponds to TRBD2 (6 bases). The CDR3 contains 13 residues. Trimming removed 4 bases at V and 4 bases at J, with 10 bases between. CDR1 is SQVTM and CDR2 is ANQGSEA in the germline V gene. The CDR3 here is CSVVVGGTGELFF. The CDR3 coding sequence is TGCAGCGTTGTAGTCGGGGGCACCGGGGAGCTGTTTTTT.

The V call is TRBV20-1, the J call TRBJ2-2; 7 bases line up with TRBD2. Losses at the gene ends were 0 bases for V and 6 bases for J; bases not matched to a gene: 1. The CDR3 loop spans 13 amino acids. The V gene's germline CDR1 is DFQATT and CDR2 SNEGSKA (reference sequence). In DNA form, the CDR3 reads TGCAGTGCTAGAGATGGGGGGGCCGGGGAGCTGTTTTTT. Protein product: CSARDGGAGELFF.

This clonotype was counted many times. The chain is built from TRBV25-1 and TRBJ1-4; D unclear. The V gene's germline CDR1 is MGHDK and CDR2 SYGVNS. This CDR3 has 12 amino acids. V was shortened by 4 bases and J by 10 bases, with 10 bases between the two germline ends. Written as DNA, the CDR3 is TGTGCCAGCAGTGTCCGGGGAGGAAAACTGTTTTTT. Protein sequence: CASSVRGGKLFF.